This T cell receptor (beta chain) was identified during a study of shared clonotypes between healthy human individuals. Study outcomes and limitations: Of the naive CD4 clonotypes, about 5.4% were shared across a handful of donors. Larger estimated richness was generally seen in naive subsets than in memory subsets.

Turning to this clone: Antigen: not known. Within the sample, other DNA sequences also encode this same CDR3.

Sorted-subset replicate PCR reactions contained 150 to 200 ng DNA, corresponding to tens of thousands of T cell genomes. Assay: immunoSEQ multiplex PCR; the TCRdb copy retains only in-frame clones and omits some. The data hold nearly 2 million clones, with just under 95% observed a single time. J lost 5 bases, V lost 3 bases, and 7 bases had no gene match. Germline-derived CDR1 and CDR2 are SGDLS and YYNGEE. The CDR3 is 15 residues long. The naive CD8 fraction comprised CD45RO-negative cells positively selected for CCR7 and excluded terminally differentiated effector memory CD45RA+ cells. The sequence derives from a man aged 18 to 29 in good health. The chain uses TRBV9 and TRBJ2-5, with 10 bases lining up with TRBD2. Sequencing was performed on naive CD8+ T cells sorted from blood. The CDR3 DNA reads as TGTGCCAGCAGCGCTAGCGGGGGCGGGCGGGAGACCCAGTACTTC. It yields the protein CASSASGGGRETQYF.